These T cell receptor beta chains were read from a single sample in a study of blood T cells in healthy people across ages. A single record per CDR3 protein comes from TCRdb applying MiXCR to the 5' RACE reads. The sample lists around 870,000 distinct CDR3 sequences, more than 25% occurring once. The sample taken for sequencing was blood. These receptors came from a woman of 80 years or more in good health. CDR3s include the opening cysteine and the closing phenylalanine or tryptophan. The order of the fields is D gene, J gene, V gene, clone size, CDR3 protein, CDR3 DNA. The D gene is left open where the match is weak. Size is omitted from some rows. Given values are once, few, many or a class for expanded clones.

d_gene: TRBD2
j_gene: TRBJ2-1
v_gene: TRBV2
abundance: .
CDR3aa: CASSVTHGRAGGQFF
CDR3nt: TGTGCCAGCAGTGTAACCCACGGGAGGGCCGGTGGGCAGTTCTTC

d_gene: TRBD2
j_gene: TRBJ2-1
v_gene: TRBV12-3/TRBV12-4
abundance: many
CDR3aa: CASSFLAGVYNEQFF
CDR3nt: TGTGCCAGCAGTTTCCTAGCGGGGGTATACAATGAGCAGTTCTTC

d_gene: .
j_gene: TRBJ2-1
v_gene: TRBV4-3
abundance: few
CDR3aa: CASSQDRRVPDFF
CDR3nt: TGCGCCAGCAGCCAAGATCGGCGCGTCCCCGACTTCTTC

d_gene: TRBD1
j_gene: TRBJ2-4
v_gene: TRBV6-6
abundance: .
CDR3aa: CASSGGTGREQYF
CDR3nt: TGTGCCAGCAGTGGAGGGACAGGCCGGGAGCAGTACTTC

d_gene: TRBD1
j_gene: TRBJ2-7
v_gene: TRBV27
abundance: many
CDR3aa: CASSLSRGRQGNEQYF
CDR3nt: TGTGCCAGCAGTTTATCGAGGGGGCGACAAGGCAACGAGCAGTACTTC

d_gene: TRBD1
j_gene: TRBJ2-7
v_gene: TRBV10-3
abundance: few
CDR3aa: CAIREGQGAYEQYF
CDR3nt: TGTGCCATCAGGGAGGGACAGGGGGCGTACGAGCAGTACTTC

d_gene: .
j_gene: TRBJ2-5
v_gene: TRBV20-1
abundance: many
CDR3aa: CSARGGGRGTETQYF
CDR3nt: TGCAGTGCTAGAGGTGGGGGGCGGGGGACGGAGACCCAGTACTTC

d_gene: TRBD1
j_gene: TRBJ2-7
v_gene: TRBV29-1
abundance: .
CDR3aa: CSAKTGPYEQYF
CDR3nt: TGCAGCGCCAAGACAGGGCCCTACGAGCAGTACTTC

d_gene: TRBD1
j_gene: TRBJ1-2
v_gene: TRBV29-1
abundance: many
CDR3aa: CSVEGGGAGYTF
CDR3nt: TGCAGCGTTGAAGGAGGGGGCGCGGGCTACACCTTC

d_gene: .
j_gene: TRBJ1-4
v_gene: TRBV7-2
abundance: many
CDR3aa: CASSISRRAGGEKLFF
CDR3nt: TGTGCCAGCAGCATATCACGCAGGGCTGGTGGTGAAAAACTGTTTTTT

d_gene: TRBD2
j_gene: TRBJ2-3
v_gene: TRBV7-2
abundance: many
CDR3aa: CASSLRLAGALGDTQYF
CDR3nt: TGTGCCAGCAGCCTTAGACTAGCGGGGGCGCTCGGGGATACGCAGTATTTT

d_gene: TRBD1
j_gene: TRBJ2-5
v_gene: TRBV6-2/TRBV6-3
abundance: many
CDR3aa: CASSSRGLWQETQYF
CDR3nt: TGTGCCAGCAGCTCCAGGGGGCTGTGGCAAGAGACCCAGTACTTC

d_gene: .
j_gene: TRBJ2-5
v_gene: TRBV6-2/TRBV6-3
abundance: many
CDR3aa: CASSTISETQYF
CDR3nt: TGTGCCAGCAGTACTATTTCAGAGACCCAGTACTTC

d_gene: .
j_gene: TRBJ2-1
v_gene: TRBV20-1
abundance: many
CDR3aa: CKRGANNEQFF
CDR3nt: TGCAAACGGGGGGCCAACAATGAGCAGTTCTTC

d_gene: .
j_gene: TRBJ2-1
v_gene: TRBV29-1
abundance: .
CDR3aa: CSAETRGWSDEQFF
CDR3nt: TGCAGCGCCGAAACCAGGGGATGGTCCGATGAGCAGTTCTTC

d_gene: TRBD2
j_gene: TRBJ2-1
v_gene: TRBV7-9
abundance: many
CDR3aa: CASSWGSGGWNEQFF
CDR3nt: TGTGCCAGCAGCTGGGGTAGCGGGGGATGGAATGAGCAGTTCTTC

d_gene: TRBD2
j_gene: TRBJ2-5
v_gene: TRBV20-1
abundance: .
CDR3aa: CSAIGSTSGGGMGETQYF
CDR3nt: TGCAGTGCCATAGGATCGACTAGCGGGGGGGGTATGGGCGAGACCCAGTACTTC

d_gene: .
j_gene: TRBJ2-5
v_gene: TRBV20-1
abundance: many
CDR3aa: CSARGGSLARRLSQETQYF
CDR3nt: TGCAGTGCTAGAGGAGGGTCGCTAGCGCGCCGCCTCTCTCAAGAGACCCAGTACTTC

d_gene: .
j_gene: TRBJ2-5
v_gene: TRBV7-2
abundance: many
CDR3aa: CASSLDGTVQTQYF
CDR3nt: TGTGCCAGCAGCTTAGATGGTACAGTACAGACCCAGTACTTC

d_gene: .
j_gene: TRBJ2-3
v_gene: TRBV12-3/TRBV12-4
abundance: .
CDR3aa: CASSLAVSADMQYF
CDR3nt: TGTGCCAGCAGTTTAGCGGTGAGCGCAGATATGCAGTATTTT

d_gene: .
j_gene: TRBJ1-5
v_gene: TRBV2
abundance: once
CDR3aa: CASGKGASNQPQHF
CDR3nt: TGTGCCAGCGGTAAAGGGGCAAGCAATCAGCCCCAGCATTTT

d_gene: .
j_gene: TRBJ2-6
v_gene: TRBV4-1
abundance: .
CDR3aa: CASSQGAGGLSGANVLTF
CDR3nt: TGCGCCAGCAGCCAAGGGGCCGGGGGGCTCTCTGGGGCCAACGTCCTGACTTTC

d_gene: .
j_gene: TRBJ2-3
v_gene: TRBV7-2
abundance: many
CDR3aa: CASSSSSRSTDTQYF
CDR3nt: TGTGCCAGCAGCTCCTCTAGCCGCAGCACAGATACGCAGTATTTT

d_gene: .
j_gene: TRBJ2-7
v_gene: TRBV3-1
abundance: many
CDR3aa: CASSQDGLFSYEQYF
CDR3nt: TGTGCCAGCAGCCAAGATGGCCTATTCTCCTACGAGCAGTACTTC